The next 18 T cell receptor beta chains were all read from a single sample in a study of cytomegalovirus exposure and HLA in healthy donors. PCR involved 60 Vbeta and 13 Jbeta primers. Libraries were prepared by immunoSEQ multiplex PCR; TCRdb keeps only in-frame clonotypes and omits some of them. This table holds almost 200,000 clones, roughly 83% found once. The sequencing input was PBMCs. These receptors were taken from a male donor in good health and CMV-seropositive.

This chain connects TRBV29-1 to TRBJ1-2; tentative D call: TRBD1 (5 bases). Trimming left V 6 bases short and J 1 base short, with 15 bases between. Germline CDR1 and CDR2: SQVTM and ANQGSEA. The CDR3 is 14 residues long. CDR3 in DNA: TGCAGCGTCGCAGCTGGAGGGGTTAACTATGGCTACACCTTC. Translation gives CSVAAGGVNYGYTF. The whole variable domain, remainder taken from reference TRBV29-1 and TRBJ1-2, is SAVISQKPSRDICQRGTSLTIQCQVDSQVTMMFWYRQQPGQSLTLIATANQGSEATYESGFVIDKFPISRPNLTFSTLTVSNMSPEDSSIYLCSVAAGGVNYGYTFGSGTRLTVV.

J is TRBJ2-3 and V is TRBV27; 7 nucleotides agree with TRBD2. J gave up 6 bases and V 2 bases, and 14 bases lay outside the gene matches. The CDR3 has 17 amino acids. Germline lookup yields CDR1 MNHEY and CDR2 SMNVEV (reference sequence). CDR3 loop: CASSLLASGPPFDTQYF. In nucleotides, the CDR3 is TGTGCCAGCAGTTTACTGGCTAGCGGACCCCCCTTCGATACGCAGTATTTT.

V is TRBV5-8 and J is TRBJ2-3; the match to TRBD1 covers 7 bases. The V segment lost 5 bases and the J segment 0 bases; nucleotides outside the gene matches: 6. Germline CDR1 and CDR2: SGHTS and YDEGEE. The CDR3 runs to 15 residues. CDR3 sequence: CASSSRGPSTDTQYF. CDR3 in DNA: TGTGCCAGCAGTTCAAGGGGGCCTAGCACAGATACGCAGTATTTT.

A single count supports this clone. The chain has TRBV6-5 and TRBJ2-5; tentatively, D is TRBD2 (5 bases). V gave up 0 bases and J gave up 7 bases, with 15 bases separating them. CDR3 length: 15 residues. Germline V CDR1 and CDR2: MNHEY, SVGAGI. The CDR3 nucleotides are TGTGCCAGCAGTTACTCGGAGGCGGTTGGCGGGACCCAGTACTTC. This sequence encodes CASSYSEAVGGTQYF.

This clone was recorded a few times. V usage is TRBV18 and J usage is TRBJ2-1, with 7 positions matching TRBD2. CDR3 length equals 15 residues. The V segment lost 6 bases and the J segment 0 bases; nucleotides outside the gene matches: 5. Germline V gene lookup returns CDR1 KGHSH and CDR2 LQKENI. The CDR3 coding sequence is TGTGCCAGCTCGCTTAGCGGGTACTCCTACAATGAGCAGTTCTTC. Residues: CASSLSGYSYNEQFF.

The J gene is TRBJ2-2, the V gene TRBV27; TRBD1 matches 7 bases. The germline gives CDR1 MNHEY, CDR2 SMNVEV (reference sequence). V shed 6 bases, J shed 3 bases, and the junction held 4 bases outside the gene matches. This CDR3 contains 14 residues. CDR3 sequence: CASSRDSDTGELFF. DNA of the CDR3: TGTGCCAGCAGCCGGGACAGCGACACCGGGGAGCTGTTTTTT.

This rearrangement joins TRBV28 to TRBJ2-1; D perhaps matches TRBD1 (5 bases). The CDR3 is 15 residues long. V lost 5 bases and J 2 bases, leaving 13 bases between the germline ends. CDR1 is MDHEN and CDR2 is SYDVKM in the germline V gene. The CDR3 nucleotides read TGTGCCAGCAGTGGACACCAATTCACCTACAATGAGCAGTTCTTC. Translated: CASSGHQFTYNEQFF.

In this sample, this clone turned up once. This chain links TRBV19 with TRBJ2-5; D possibly corresponds to TRBD2 (5 bases). The V gene's germline CDR1 is LNHDA and CDR2 SQIVND (reference sequence). The CDR3 length is 13 residues. Trimming pared 5 bases from V and 1 base from J, leaving 8 bases between. The CDR3 region has the DNA TGTGCCAGTAGTCCCGAGGGCCAAGAGACCCAGTACTTC. Its protein is CASSPEGQETQYF.

J is TRBJ2-2 and V is TRBV6-5, with a tentative D call TRBD2 (5 bases). Germline V gives CDR1 MNHEY, CDR2 SVGAGI. V lost 3 bases and J 8 bases, leaving 19 bases between the germline ends. CDR3 size: 16 residues. The CDR3 loop is CASSYFEGGISGELFF. The CDR3 coding sequence is TGTGCCAGCAGTTATTTTGAGGGCGGAATTAGTGGGGAGCTGTTTTTT.

This chain uses TRBV7-2 with TRBJ2-1, with 14 positions matching TRBD2. Germline V gene lookup returns CDR1 SGHTA and CDR2 FQGNSA. CDR3 length equals 17 residues. V lost 4 bases, J lost 5 bases, and 7 bases stayed unmatched. The CDR3 protein is CASSSPGLAGGHNEQFF. For the CDR3, the DNA is TGTGCCAGCAGCTCCCCCGGACTAGCGGGGGGCCACAATGAGCAGTTCTTC.

This clone appeared a few times. This rearrangement joins TRBV28 to TRBJ1-2; 7 bases align to TRBD1. The CDR3 totals 12 residues. V shed 8 bases and J 5 bases; nucleotides not matched to a gene: 5. Germline assignment: CDR1 MDHEN and CDR2 SYDVKM. In nucleotides, the CDR3 is TGTGCCAGCGAACAGGGGATTTATGGCTACACCTTC. It encodes CASEQGIYGYTF.

This sequence joins TRBV7-9 and TRBJ1-4, with TRBD1 matching over 7 bases. The CDR3 runs to 16 residues. The V gene end was trimmed by 4 bases and the J gene end by 12 bases; junction bases not matched to a gene: 17. Germline CDR1 SEHNR, CDR2 FQNEAQ (reference sequence). Here the CDR3 DNA reads TGTGCCAGCAGCTCATCAGGGGGAGGTGGTGTAGGGGAACTGTTTTTT. This translates into CASSSSGGGGVGELFF.

This sequence joins TRBV7-9 and TRBJ2-2; 8 bases line up with TRBD1. The CDR3 runs to 16 residues. Trimming removed 5 bases from V and 3 bases from J; junction bases left unmatched: 8. From germline, CDR1 is SEHNR and CDR2 FQNEAQ (reference sequence). The DNA of the CDR3 is TGTGCCAGCAGCCGACTCGACAGGGGTTACACCGGGGAGCTGTTTTTT. Its translation is CASSRLDRGYTGELFF.

The chain combines TRBV7-8 with TRBJ2-5, with 13 bases lining up with TRBD2. V lost 3 bases to trimming and J lost 6 bases; unmatched junction nucleotides: 10. CDR1 and CDR2 from the germline V gene are SGHVS and FQNEAQ. CDR3 length equals 17 residues. For the CDR3, the DNA is TGTGCCAGCAGCTTTTTTTCCCGGACTAGCGGGAGAAAGACCCAGTACTTC. Protein sequence: CASSFFSRTSGRKTQYF.

The J gene is TRBJ2-7, the V gene TRBV27, with 8 bases that match TRBD2. The CDR3 is 16 residues long. The V segment lost 6 bases and the J segment 0 bases; nucleotides outside the gene matches: 10. Germline CDR1 and CDR2: MNHEY and SMNVEV (reference sequence). The CDR3 DNA reads as TGTGCCAGCAGGCGGGGCGGGGGGACCGTCTCCTACGAGCAGTACTTC. Its translation is CASRRGGGTVSYEQYF.

The chain has TRBV4-3 and TRBJ2-2; perhaps TRBD2 as D (6 bases). This CDR3 spans 15 amino acids. CDR1 and CDR2 (germline): LGHNA, YSLEER. With 6 bases removed from V and 2 bases from J, the gap between germline ends came to 13 bases. The CDR3 bases are TGCGCCAGCAGAGGGGACTTCGCAAACACCGGGGAGCTGTTTTTT. It is translated as CASRGDFANTGELFF.

The genes are TRBV5-1 and TRBJ2-3; a weak D match, TRBD2 (5 bases). The CDR3 contains 13 residues. Trimming took 7 bases from V and 8 from J, leaving 17 bases between them. Germline V gives CDR1 SGHRS, CDR2 YFSETQ. The CDR3 reads CASGEKGGGTQYF. CDR3 nucleotide sequence: TGCGCCAGCGGGGAAAAGGGTGGAGGTACGCAGTATTTT.

The rearrangement joins TRBV20-1 to TRBJ2-1; D gene uncertain. With 2 bases removed from V and 9 bases from J, the gap between germline ends came to 5 bases. This CDR3 contains 10 residues. Germline-derived CDR1 and CDR2 are DFQATT and SNEGSKA (reference sequence). This CDR3 is CSARIVEQFF. CDR3 nucleotides: TGCAGTGCTAGAATAGTTGAGCAGTTCTTC.